This TCR beta chain originates from a study of shared clonotypes between healthy human individuals (dated by TCRdb to 2019 to 2021). Notes on the research overall: The cohort comprised two women and a few men aged 18 to 49 years. For each donor, three plates each were used for CD4 naive and CD4 memory, two plates were used for CD8 naive, and one plate was used for CD8 memory. To estimate repertoire size and how much clonotypes are shared between individuals, the study performed deep sequencing of blood TCR repertoires from 4 to 6 healthy adults. Different laboratories and diverse techniques were used to prepare libraries and sequence TCR repertoires, to increase sequencing depth and limit assay-specific biases. Per donor, leukapheresis produced somewhere between about 0.94 and 9 billion PBMCs. Results and caveats for the whole study, not just this receptor: Across four donors, 5% to 6% of naive CD4, roughly 3.5% of naive CD8, under 2.5% of memory CD4, and under 0.45% of memory CD8 clonotypes were shared. Because the study included a small number of donors, the genetic and exposure-history diversity represented was limited. Compared with non-shared clonotypes, the clonotypes found in all four sorted-subset donors had higher generation probabilities. Pairwise subsampling led to the expectation that sequencing depth would affect the degree of clonotype sharing among donors. Incomplete sequencing was indicated by rarefaction of sorted-subset datasets, despite the large sequencing depth. Only blood was sampled, and tissue TCR repertoires likely differ from those in blood. Naive subsets generally had larger estimated clonotype richness than memory subsets.

Its CDR3 holds 13 amino acids, cysteine through phenylalanine. The sequence is cut down to CDR3 DNA, 39 bases in frame from base 1. CDR1 and CDR2 were assigned from the germline V gene as SNHLY and FYNNEI. Trimming takes 8 bases from V and 3 bases from J, and the germline ends sit 12 bases apart. For the CD8 naive samples, CD45RO-negative cells were positively selected for CCR7, yielding a CD45RA+CCR7+ population from which TemRA cells were excluded. The donors were healthy, HIV-negative adults with no recently reported acute infections or vaccinations. Only Caucasian adults living in Nashville, Tennessee, USA were represented among the donors. Blood was obtained by leukapheresis, after which PBMCs were separated by Ficoll-Histopaque density gradient centrifugation and cryopreserved in liquid nitrogen vapor phase. Analytical flow cytometry was used to check the purity and quantity of every magnetically sorted T cell population. Genomic DNA was isolated from every sorted fraction and measured by UV absorbance on a Nanodrop 2000c.

A note on this clone: Which antigen it targets is not known. No much larger clone is present one base from it, and per-base qualities are unavailable.

TCR CDR3 regions were amplified from genomic DNA by multiplex PCR using the deep immunoSEQ assay. Genomic DNA extracted from each cell subset was distributed evenly over all wells of several immunoSEQ 96-well plates, and each plate served as one replicate. Each replicate PCR for sorted subsets received roughly 0.2 ug genomic DNA, equal to around 32,000 T cell genomes. Purified libraries were quantified with a Qubit 3.0 fluorometer, sized on a Bioanalyzer 2100, and re-quantified with the KAPA Library Quantification kit. Each immunoSEQ 96-well plate was sequenced on its own single-read 150-cycle Illumina NextSeq 550 flow cell. Regarding the original processing steps: Because the immunoSEQ output held only junctional sequences and lacked quality scores, the filtering could not match the filtering applied to full-length reads. Sequences were annotated with PyIR, a Python wrapper for IgBLAST v1.9, using IMGT germline references to assign V/J genes and CDR3. Reads were removed for weak V/J assignments (E-value above 1e-6), missing CDR3, stop codons, out-of-frame junctions, or ambiguous translated residues. V3J clonotypes were defined as sequences sharing an identical inferred V gene, J gene, and CDR3 amino acid sequence. To compute the percentage overlap between repertoires, the number of shared unique clonotypes was divided by the size of the smaller repertoire. RTK rarefaction, the Chao1 estimator, and Recon v2.1 estimates of unobserved clonotypes were used to assess repertoire richness. For all TCRbeta clonotypes obtained by the gDNA method from several donors, generation probabilities were computed with OLGA. Imported from immuneACCESS, the table was reduced by TCRdb to in-frame sequences with V and J called. These copies leave out some clones; in studies compared against another copy, an unresolved V gene accounts for under half, and the cause of the remainder is not known. V and J calls and clone size come straight from that table; D and trimming were deduced from the DNA. This sample gives hundreds of thousands of clones in total; about 95% of them show up just once. The ten biggest clones cover more than 0.085% of the sample.

The V and J segments used are TRBV2 and TRBJ2-3, with the D gene possibly TRBD1 or TRBD2, each one fitting 6 bases. The source of this sequence is a woman in her 30s in good health. Specimen: naive CD8+ T cells sorted from blood. The cell subset or site label here, explained by the study, means: CD45RA+CCR7+. Here the CDR3 is given as CASGGLGTDTQYF. The nucleotide sequence is given as TGTGCCAGCGGGGGGCTTGGTACAGATACGCAGTATTTT.